A single TCR beta chain is shown here with its context. Its cognate antigen is unknown. Measured with immunoSEQ multiplex PCR; TCRdb has only the in-frame clones, and not every one. The sample includes more than 75,000 clones, 93% of them seen just once. The V and J ends lost 5 bases and 4 bases respectively, with 24 bases between them. The CDR3 length is 17 residues. The germline CDR1 and CDR2 sequences are PRHDT and FYEKMQ (reference sequence). This sample was taken from a study of siplizumab effects on memory and regulatory T cells. Points from the study as a whole: Among sequences traceable to unstimulated CD4+ memory cells, alloreactive ones were significantly reduced by siplizumab. Under siplizumab, an average roughly 70% of mappable alloreactive CD4+ clones were Treg-derived, compared with over 25% in controls. Proliferating siplizumab-culture Tregs lacked confirmation of suppressive function. Apparently key alloresponse contributors, naive T cells also seemed more diverse than memory cells.

Sample: CD8+ T cells sorted from blood. This chain links TRBV13 with TRBJ2-7, with D perhaps TRBD2 (6 bases). The clonotype was recovered from a human donor in good health. CDR3 bases: TGTGCCAGCAGCCCTGGGGGAGAGGCGGGGAAGATATACGAGCAGTACTTC. Translating gives CASSPGGEAGKIYEQYF.